This T cell receptor (beta chain) was recorded in a study of control samples from healthy donors and cancer patients. Data came from immunoSEQ multiplex PCR; TCRdb stores just in-frame clones and leaves some out. The data hold roughly 100,000 clones, with roughly 80% observed a single time. Trimming shortened V by 2 bases and J by 0 bases, and 11 bases separated the two germline ends. CDR3 size: 16 residues. Germline V CDR1 and CDR2: KGHSH, LQKENI. Material: blood. The V call is TRBV18, the J call TRBJ2-4; D might be TRBD1 or TRBD2, each matching 5 bases. The receptor's source is a woman in her fifties or sixties in good health. The CDR3, as DNA: TGTGCCAGCTCACCAGGGACGTCCCTAGCCAAAAACATTCAGTACTTC. It codes for CASSPGTSLAKNIQYF.